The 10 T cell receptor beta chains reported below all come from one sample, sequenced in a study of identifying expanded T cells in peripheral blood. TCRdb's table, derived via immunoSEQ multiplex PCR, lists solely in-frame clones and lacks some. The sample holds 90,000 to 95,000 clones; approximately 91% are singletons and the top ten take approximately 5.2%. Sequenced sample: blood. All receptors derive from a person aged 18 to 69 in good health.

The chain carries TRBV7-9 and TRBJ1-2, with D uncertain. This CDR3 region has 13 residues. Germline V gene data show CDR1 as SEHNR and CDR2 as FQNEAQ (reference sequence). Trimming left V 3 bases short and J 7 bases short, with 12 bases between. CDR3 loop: CASSLGQVRGYTF. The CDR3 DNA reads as TGTGCCAGCAGCTTGGGCCAGGTCCGTGGCTACACCTTC.

As DNA, the CDR3 is TGCGCCAGTTCACGAGGGGGGAACAACAATGAGCAGTTCTTC. The encoded protein is CASSRGGNNNEQFF. The rearrangement uses TRBV5-1 and TRBJ2-1; perhaps D is TRBD1 or TRBD2 (6 bases each). This CDR3 is 14 amino acids long. V lost 8 bases and J lost 5, with 17 bases in between. Germline CDR1 reads SGHRS; CDR2 reads YFSETQ. The full variable domain, completed using reference TRBV5-1 and TRBJ2-1, is KAGVTQTPRYLIKTRGQQVTLSCSPISGHRSVSWYQQTPGQGLQFLFEYFSETQRNKGNFPGRFSGRQFSNSRSEMNVSTLELGDSALYLCASSRGGNNNEQFFGPGTRLTVL.

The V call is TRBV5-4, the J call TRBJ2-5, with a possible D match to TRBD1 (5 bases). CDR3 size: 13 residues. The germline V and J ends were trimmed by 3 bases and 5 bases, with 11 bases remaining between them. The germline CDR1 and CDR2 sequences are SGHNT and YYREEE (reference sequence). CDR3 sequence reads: CASSSQKGETQYF. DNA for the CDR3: TGTGCCAGCAGCTCTCAGAAGGGGGAGACCCAGTACTTC.

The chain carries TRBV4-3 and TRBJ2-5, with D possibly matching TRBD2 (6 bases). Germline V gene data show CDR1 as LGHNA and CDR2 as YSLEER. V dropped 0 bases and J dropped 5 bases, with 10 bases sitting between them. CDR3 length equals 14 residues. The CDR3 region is CASSQDNGGETQYF. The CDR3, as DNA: TGCGCCAGCAGCCAAGATAACGGAGGGGAGACCCAGTACTTC.

The DNA of the CDR3 is TGTGCCAGCAGCCCTCAAGCGGGGCCGGGAACTTACGAGCAGTACTTC. Its protein product is CASSPQAGPGTYEQYF. This chain uses TRBV7-6 with TRBJ2-7; the match to TRBD2 covers 7 bases. Per germline, CDR1 SGHVS and CDR2 FNYEAQ. Trimming at V came to 5 bases and at J to 4 bases, leaving 14 bases not matched to a gene. The CDR3 spans 16 residues.

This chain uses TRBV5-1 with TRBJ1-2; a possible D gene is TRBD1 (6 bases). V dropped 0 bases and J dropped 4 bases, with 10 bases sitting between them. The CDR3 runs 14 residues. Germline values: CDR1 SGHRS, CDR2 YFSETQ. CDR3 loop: CASSLEAGAYGYTF. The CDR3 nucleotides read TGCGCCAGCAGCTTGGAGGCAGGGGCCTATGGCTACACCTTC.

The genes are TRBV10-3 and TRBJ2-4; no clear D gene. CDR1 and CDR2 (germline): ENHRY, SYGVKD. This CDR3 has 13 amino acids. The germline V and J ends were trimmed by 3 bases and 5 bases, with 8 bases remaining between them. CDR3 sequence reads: CAISEGAENIQYF. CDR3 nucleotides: TGTGCCATCAGTGAAGGTGCTGAAAACATTCAGTACTTC.

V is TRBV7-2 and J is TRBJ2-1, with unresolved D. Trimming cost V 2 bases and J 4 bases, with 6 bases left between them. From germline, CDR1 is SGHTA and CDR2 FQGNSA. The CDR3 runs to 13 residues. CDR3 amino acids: CASSLRRYNEQFF. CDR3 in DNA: TGTGCCAGCAGCTTACGCAGATACAATGAGCAGTTCTTC. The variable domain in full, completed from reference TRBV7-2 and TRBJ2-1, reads GAGVSQSPSNKVTEKGKDVELRCDPISGHTALYWYRQSLGQGLEFLIYFQGNSAPDKSGLPSDRFSAERTGGSVSTLTIQRTQQEDSAVYLCASSLRRYNEQFFGPGTRLTVL.

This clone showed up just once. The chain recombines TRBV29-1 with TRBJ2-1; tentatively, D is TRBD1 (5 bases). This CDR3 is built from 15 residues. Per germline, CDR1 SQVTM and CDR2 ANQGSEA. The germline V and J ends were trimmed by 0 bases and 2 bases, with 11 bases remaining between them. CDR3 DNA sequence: TGCAGCGTTGAAGAGGGGCGCCTCGCCTACAATGAGCAGTTCTTC. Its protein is CSVEEGRLAYNEQFF.

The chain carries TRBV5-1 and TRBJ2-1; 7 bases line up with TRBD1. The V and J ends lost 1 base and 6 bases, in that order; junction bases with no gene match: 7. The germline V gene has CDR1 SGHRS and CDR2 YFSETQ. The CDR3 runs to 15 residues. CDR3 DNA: TGCGCCAGCAGCTTGAACGGACAGGACGGCAATGAGCAGTTCTTC. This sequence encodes CASSLNGQDGNEQFF.